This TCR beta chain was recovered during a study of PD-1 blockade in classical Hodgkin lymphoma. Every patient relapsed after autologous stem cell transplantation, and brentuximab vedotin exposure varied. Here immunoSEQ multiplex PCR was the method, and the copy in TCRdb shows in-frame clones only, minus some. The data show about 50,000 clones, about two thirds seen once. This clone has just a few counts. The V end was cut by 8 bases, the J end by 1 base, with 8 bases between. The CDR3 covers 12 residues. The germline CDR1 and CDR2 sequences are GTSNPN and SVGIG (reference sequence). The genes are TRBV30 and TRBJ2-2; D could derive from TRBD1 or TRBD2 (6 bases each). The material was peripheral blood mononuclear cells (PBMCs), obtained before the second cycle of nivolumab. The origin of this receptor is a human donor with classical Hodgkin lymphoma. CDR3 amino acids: CAGGGNTGELFF. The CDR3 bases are TGTGCCGGAGGGGGGAACACCGGGGAGCTGTTTTTT.